Reported below is one T cell receptor (beta chain). Clones were sequenced by immunoSEQ multiplex PCR, and TCRdb holds only the in-frame ones, with some missing. Among 73,000 or so clones listed, around 68% were seen once. This CDR3 comprises 15 residues. Germline V gene data show CDR1 as MNHNY and CDR2 as SVGAGI (reference sequence). Trimming cost V 2 bases and J 5 bases; bases outside gene matches: 4. These data come from a study of cytotoxic CD8 clonotypes in ibrutinib-treated CLL. The input for sequencing was PBMCs, taken after 12 months of ibrutinib treatment. The receptor was isolated from a human donor with chronic lymphocytic leukemia. The V gene is TRBV6-6, the J gene TRBJ2-2; 8 positions match TRBD1. Here the CDR3 reads CASSYGTGRTGELFF. DNA for the CDR3: TGTGCCAGCAGTTACGGGACAGGCCGGACCGGGGAGCTGTTTTTT.